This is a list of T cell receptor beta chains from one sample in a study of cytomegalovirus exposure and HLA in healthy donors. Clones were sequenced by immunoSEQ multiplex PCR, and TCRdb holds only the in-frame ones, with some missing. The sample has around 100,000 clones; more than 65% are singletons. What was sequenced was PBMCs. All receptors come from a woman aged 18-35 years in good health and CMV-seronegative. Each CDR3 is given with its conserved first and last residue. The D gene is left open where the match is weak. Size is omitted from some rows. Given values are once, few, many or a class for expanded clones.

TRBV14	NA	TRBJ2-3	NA	CASSQTGTGFPDTQYF	TGTGCCAGCAGCCAAACCGGGACTGGGTTCCCAGATACGCAGTATTTT
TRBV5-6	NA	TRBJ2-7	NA	CASSYDSSYEQYF	TGTGCCAGCAGCTACGACAGCTCCTACGAGCAGTACTTC
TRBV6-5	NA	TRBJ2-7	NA	CASSVSPLTAYEQYF	TGTGCCAGCAGCGTAAGCCCCTTGACAGCTTACGAGCAGTACTTC
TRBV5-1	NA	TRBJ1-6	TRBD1	CASSDDRGGNSPLHF	TGCGCCAGCAGCGACGACAGGGGAGGTAATTCACCCCTCCACTTT
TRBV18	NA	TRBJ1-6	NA	CASSPPGSYNSPLHF	TGTGCCAGCTCACCACCCGGCTCCTATAATTCACCCCTCCACTTT
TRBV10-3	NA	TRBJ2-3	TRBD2	CAISQDVAGVGTQYF	TGTGCCATCAGTCAAGACGTAGCGGGAGTGGGTACGCAGTATTTT
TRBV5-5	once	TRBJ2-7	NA	CASSPGSYYEQYF	TGTGCCAGCAGCCCCGGGTCGTACTACGAGCAGTACTTC
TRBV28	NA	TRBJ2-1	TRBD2	CASSPSVLAGGLNEQFF	TGTGCCAGCAGCCCCTCTGTCCTAGCGGGGGGCTTAAATGAGCAGTTCTTC
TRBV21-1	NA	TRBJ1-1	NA	CASSKVFRKQGLNTEAFF	TGTGCCAGCAGCAAAGTTTTTCGCAAACAGGGGCTGAACACTGAAGCTTTCTTT
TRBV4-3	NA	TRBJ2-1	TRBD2	CASSQDWGLAAGYNEQFF	TGCGCCAGCAGCCAAGACTGGGGACTAGCGGCAGGTTACAATGAGCAGTTCTTC
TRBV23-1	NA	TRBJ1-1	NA	CASSQHGLEAFF	TGCGCCAGCAGTCAACACGGACTTGAAGCTTTCTTT
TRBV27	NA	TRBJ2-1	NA	CASSLNGQEGLAYNEQFF	TGTGCCAGCAGTTTGAACGGACAGGAGGGACTAGCCTACAATGAGCAGTTCTTC
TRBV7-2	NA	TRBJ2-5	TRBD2	CASSFLSGEETQYF	TGTGCCAGCAGCTTTCTTAGCGGGGAGGAGACCCAGTACTTC
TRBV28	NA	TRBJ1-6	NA	CASSFTTGNSPLHF	TGTGCCAGCAGTTTTACTACAGGGAATTCACCCCTCCACTTT
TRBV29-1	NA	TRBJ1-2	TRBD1	CSVDLGQGARGYTF	TGCAGCGTTGATCTGGGACAGGGGGCGCGGGGCTACACCTTC
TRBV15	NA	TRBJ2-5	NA	CATSRGHRELETQYF	TGTGCCACCAGCAGAGGTCACAGGGAGTTGGAGACCCAGTACTTC
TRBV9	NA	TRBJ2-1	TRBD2	CASSADSGRYNEQFF	TGTGCCAGCAGCGCGGATAGCGGGAGGTACAATGAGCAGTTCTTC
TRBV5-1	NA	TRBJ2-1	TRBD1	CASSPGQGAESEQFF	TGCGCCAGCAGCCCAGGACAGGGGGCGGAAAGTGAGCAGTTCTTC
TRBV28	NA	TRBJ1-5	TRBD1	CGTGDNQPQHF	TGTGGAACAGGGGACAATCAGCCCCAGCATTTT
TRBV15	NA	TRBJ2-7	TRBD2	CATTSGQGPPSEQYF	TGTGCCACTACTAGCGGCCAGGGACCACCAAGCGAGCAGTACTTC
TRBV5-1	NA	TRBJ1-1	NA	CASSLLFEGGTEAFF	TGCGCCAGCAGCTTGTTGTTTGAGGGCGGCACTGAAGCTTTCTTT
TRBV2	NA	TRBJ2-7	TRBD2	CATRRVAGRISSYEQYF	TGTGCCACCCGGAGAGTAGCGGGGCGGATCAGCTCCTACGAGCAGTACTTC
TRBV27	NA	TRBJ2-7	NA	CASSSPGHPGEQYF	TGTGCCAGCAGTTCCCCGGGTCACCCCGGGGAGCAGTACTTC
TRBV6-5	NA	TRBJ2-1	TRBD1	CASSSETGNYNEQFF	TGTGCCAGCAGTTCCGAGACAGGGAACTACAATGAGCAGTTCTTC
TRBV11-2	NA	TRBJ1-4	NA	CASSSLSTLTNEKLFF	TGTGCCAGCAGCTCCTTGAGTACCTTAACTAATGAAAAACTGTTTTTT
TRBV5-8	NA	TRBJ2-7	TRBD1	CASREWTGRSYEQYF	TGTGCCAGCAGAGAGTGGACAGGGAGGTCCTACGAGCAGTACTTC
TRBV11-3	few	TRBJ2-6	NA	CASSLEGGSGANVLTF	TGTGCCAGCAGCTTAGAAGGGGGTTCTGGGGCCAACGTCCTGACTTTC
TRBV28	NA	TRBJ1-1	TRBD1	CASSWSRQGVTEAFF	TGTGCCAGCAGTTGGTCAAGACAGGGAGTCACTGAAGCTTTCTTT
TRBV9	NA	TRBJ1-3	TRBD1	CASSVTLTGEGNTIYF	TGTGCCAGCAGCGTAACCCTGACAGGGGAAGGAAACACCATATATTTT
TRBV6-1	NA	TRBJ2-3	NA	CAASMADTQYF	TGTGCCGCTAGTATGGCAGATACGCAGTATTTT
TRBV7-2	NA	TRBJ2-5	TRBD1	CASSLDRGLQETQYF	TGTGCCAGCAGCTTAGACAGGGGGCTGCAAGAGACCCAGTACTTC
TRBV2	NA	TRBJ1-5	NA	CASSRDGGGQPQHF	TGTGCCAGCAGCCGGGACGGCGGGGGTCAGCCCCAGCATTTT
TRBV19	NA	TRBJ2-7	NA	CASSQGGAYEQYF	TGTGCCAGTAGCCAGGGGGGAGCCTACGAGCAGTACTTC
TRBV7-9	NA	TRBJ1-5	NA	CASSKHRDGNQPQHF	TGTGCCAGCAGCAAACACAGGGATGGCAATCAGCCCCAGCATTTT
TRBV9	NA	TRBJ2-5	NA	CASSAGTTYQETQYF	TGTGCCAGCAGCGCCGGGACAACCTACCAAGAGACCCAGTACTTC
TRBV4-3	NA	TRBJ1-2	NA	CASSQDIDFFGYTF	TGCGCCAGCAGCCAAGATATCGACTTCTTCGGCTACACCTTC
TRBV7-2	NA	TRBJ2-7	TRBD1	CASSPRTGGYEQYF	TGTGCCAGCAGCCCCCGGACAGGGGGGTACGAGCAGTACTTC
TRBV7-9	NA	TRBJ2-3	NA	CASSETGTLTDTQYF	TGTGCCAGCAGCGAAACAGGTACTCTCACAGATACGCAGTATTTT
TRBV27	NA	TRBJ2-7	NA	CASSGGYEQYF	TGTGCCAGCAGCGGGGGCTACGAGCAGTACTTC
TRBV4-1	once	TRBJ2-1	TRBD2	CASSQPAGREIVGNEQFF	TGCGCCAGCAGCCAGCCGGCTGGGCGGGAGATAGTAGGGAATGAGCAGTTCTTC
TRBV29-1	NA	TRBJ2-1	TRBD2	CSVGLAGAGNEQFF	TGCAGCGTTGGGCTAGCGGGAGCAGGGAATGAGCAGTTCTTC
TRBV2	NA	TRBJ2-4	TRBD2	CASSEGAGGNIQYF	TGTGCCAGCAGTGAGGGAGCGGGAGGCAACATTCAGTACTTC
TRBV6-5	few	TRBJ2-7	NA	CASGSTGSYEQYF	TGTGCCAGCGGATCGACAGGATCCTACGAGCAGTACTTC
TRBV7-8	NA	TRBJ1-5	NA	CASSLAPGEQPQHF	TGTGCCAGCAGCTTAGCTCCAGGCGAACAGCCCCAGCATTTT
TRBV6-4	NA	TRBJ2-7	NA	CASSDEAGLYEQYF	TGTGCCAGCAGTGACGAAGCAGGCCTCTACGAGCAGTACTTC
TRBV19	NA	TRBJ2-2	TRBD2	CASSHGLAGEILKRGELFF	TGTGCCAGTAGTCACGGACTAGCGGGAGAGATTTTGAAGCGCGGGGAGCTGTTTTTT
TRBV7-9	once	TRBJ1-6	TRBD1	CSSSIQGGNSPLHF	TGTTCCAGCAGCATACAGGGGGGGAATTCACCCCTCCACTTT
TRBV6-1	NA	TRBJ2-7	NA	CASSQGRDYEQYF	TGTGCCAGCAGCCAAGGACGGGACTACGAGCAGTACTTC
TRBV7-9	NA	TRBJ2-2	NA	CASSQQGLNTGELFF	TGTGCCAGCAGCCAACAGGGATTGAACACCGGGGAGCTGTTTTTT
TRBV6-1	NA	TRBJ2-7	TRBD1	CASSISRGREQYF	TGTGCCAGCAGTATAAGTAGGGGGCGCGAGCAGTACTTC
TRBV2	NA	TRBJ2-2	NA	CASSPNRNTGELFF	TGTGCCAGCAGTCCCAACAGGAACACCGGGGAGCTGTTTTTT
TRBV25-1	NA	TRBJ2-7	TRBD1	CASRTGGEQYF	TGTGCCAGCCGGACAGGCGGGGAGCAGTACTTC
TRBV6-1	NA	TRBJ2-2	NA	CASSETQIRAGELFF	TGTGCCAGCAGTGAAACCCAGATACGGGCCGGGGAGCTGTTTTTT
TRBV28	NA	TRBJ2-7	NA	CASSFPAGDSYEQYF	TGTGCCAGCAGTTTCCCAGCAGGGGACTCCTACGAGCAGTACTTC
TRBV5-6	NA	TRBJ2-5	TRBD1	CASSWDRGSTQETQYF	TGTGCCAGCAGCTGGGACAGGGGTTCGACACAAGAGACCCAGTACTTC
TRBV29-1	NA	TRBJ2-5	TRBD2	CSGWPSGGQETQYF	TGCAGCGGGTGGCCTAGCGGTGGCCAAGAGACCCAGTACTTC
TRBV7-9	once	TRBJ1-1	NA	CSSSFDGRGSTEAFF	TGTTCCAGCAGCTTCGACGGAAGAGGGAGCACTGAAGCTTTCTTT